Listed below are T cell receptor beta chains from one sample, sequenced in a study of cytomegalovirus exposure and HLA in healthy donors. The table came from immunoSEQ multiplex PCR; TCRdb's copy has only in-frame clones and leaves some out. The data show more than 140,000 clones, with 60% to 80% seen just once and approximately 0.66% held by the top ten. Specimen: PBMCs. Receptors were obtained from a male donor in good health and CMV-seronegative. CDR3s include the opening cysteine and the closing phenylalanine or tryptophan. D genes are given only for firm matches. Rows give clone size only sometimes, using once, few, many, or a class for an expanded clone.

v_gene	d_gene	len	j_gene	abundance	CDR3nt	CDR3aa
TRBV18	TRBD2	14	TRBJ2-7	.	TGTGCCAGCTCACCACCTAGCGGGGGGTACGAGCAGTACTTC	CASSPPSGGYEQYF
TRBV6-1	.	15	TRBJ1-5	.	TGTGCCAGCAGTGAAGGGGGGGTCGTCAATCAGCCCCAGCATTTT	CASSEGGVVNQPQHF
TRBV6-5	TRBD1	13	TRBJ1-2	.	TGTGCCAGCAGACGGGGACAGGGGTATGGCTACACCTTC	CASRRGQGYGYTF
TRBV27	TRBD1	16	TRBJ2-3	.	TGTGCCAGCAGTTTAACCCGGGACAGGGATACAGATACGCAGTATTTT	CASSLTRDRDTDTQYF
TRBV6-5	TRBD1	14	TRBJ1-2	.	TGTGCCAGCAGTTACCGGACAGGGGTGGGTGGCTACACCTTC	CASSYRTGVGGYTF
TRBV25-1	.	15	TRBJ2-1	.	TGTGCCAGCACGGACAGAATGAGCTCCTACAATGAGCAGTTCTTC	CASTDRMSSYNEQFF
TRBV6-4	TRBD2	15	TRBJ2-1	.	TGTGCCAGCAGTGAGGCAGCGGGAGAAGGGAATGAGCAGTTCTTC	CASSEAAGEGNEQFF
TRBV7-8	TRBD2	14	TRBJ2-5	.	TGTGCCAGCAGCTTGGATCCTAGCGGAGAGACCCAGTACTTC	CASSLDPSGETQYF
TRBV14	.	13	TRBJ2-1	.	TGTGCCAGCAGCCGCCTAGACTACAATGAGCAGTTCTTC	CASSRLDYNEQFF
TRBV5-1	.	18	TRBJ1-3	few	TGCGCCAGCAGCTTGGGACAGCTCCCTACTTCATCTGGAAACACCATATATTTT	CASSLGQLPTSSGNTIYF
TRBV10-3	TRBD1	15	TRBJ1-2	.	TGTGCCATCAGTGAGTCGGAGACAGGGAACTATGGCTACACCTTC	CAISESETGNYGYTF
TRBV25-1	.	14	TRBJ2-3	few	TGTGCCAGCAGTGATTCGGGGAGTACAGATACGCAGTATTTT	CASSDSGSTDTQYF
TRBV4-1	.	14	TRBJ1-2	once	TGCGCCAGCAGCCAGGACAGCGTAGGCTATGGCTACACCTTC	CASSQDSVGYGYTF
TRBV2	.	14	TRBJ1-2	.	TGTGCCAGCAGTGAATTAAGTCAGGACTATGGCTACACCTTC	CASSELSQDYGYTF
TRBV4-1	.	15	TRBJ2-7	.	TGCGCCAGCAGCCAAGTTCCAGGGGAGGGCTACGAGCAGTACTTC	CASSQVPGEGYEQYF
TRBV19	.	15	TRBJ1-1	.	TGTGCCAGTAGTATAGTCCAGGCGATGAACACTGAAGCTTTCTTT	CASSIVQAMNTEAFF
TRBV5-6	.	13	TRBJ2-5	.	TGTGCCAGCAGCTTGGGGCCCCAAGAGACCCAGTACTTC	CASSLGPQETQYF
TRBV4-3	.	17	TRBJ2-7	.	TGCGCCAGCAGCCAAGATATGTCCCCTCGGAGCTCCTACGAGCAGTACTTC	CASSQDMSPRSSYEQYF
TRBV9	.	13	TRBJ1-1	.	TGTGCCAGCAGCGTAGCAGGGAACACTGAAGCTTTCTTT	CASSVAGNTEAFF
TRBV30	.	13	TRBJ1-4	once	TGTGCCTGGAGTGTAGAGACGGGGGGGAAACTGTTTTTT	CAWSVETGGKLFF
TRBV5-1	TRBD2	14	TRBJ2-1	.	TGCGCCAGCAGCTGGGCGGGAGTCCCTAATGAGCAGTTCTTC	CASSWAGVPNEQFF
TRBV5-1	.	14	TRBJ2-1	.	TGCGCCAGCAGGGAGTCTAGACAGCCTCAGGGGCAGTTCTTC	CASRESRQPQGQFF
TRBV18	.	15	TRBJ1-1	few	TGTGCCAGCTCACCCTCGGGGAGCCTGAACACTGAAGCTTTCTTT	CASSPSGSLNTEAFF
TRBV2	TRBD1	14	TRBJ1-1	few	TGTGCCAGCAGTGGTGGACAGGCGAACACTGAAGCTTTCTTT	CASSGGQANTEAFF
TRBV5-3	.	15	TRBJ2-1	.	TGTGCCAGAAGCTTGCGCAGGGTGCCAGACAATGAGCAGTTCTTC	CARSLRRVPDNEQFF
TRBV2	TRBD2	18	TRBJ2-2	.	TGTGCCAGCAGTTCTACACGGACTAGCGGGAAAGGCACCGGGGAGCTGTTTTTT	CASSSTRTSGKGTGELFF
TRBV6-6	TRBD1	16	TRBJ1-6	few	TGTGCCAGCAATGCCCCCGGGACAGGGCTTGATTGGCCCCTCCACTTT	CASNAPGTGLDWPLHF